This T cell receptor (beta chain) was retrieved from a study of tumor-infiltrating lymphocytes in primary liver carcinoma. In the study overall: Yields of productive TCRbeta reads ranged from roughly 3.5 to 7.13 million per sample and were similar across tissue types.

TCR beta cDNA was made from roughly 500 ng total RNA with a constant-region primer. Each TCR beta library was derived from three nested multiplex PCR rounds that employed slightly modified ARM-PCR. TRBV1-TRBV30 forward primers paired with a C-beta reverse primer were used in the first two PCR rounds, which ran roughly 10 cycles each. MiXCR, run by TCRdb on the multiplex PCR reads, gives a single entry per CDR3 protein. The sample consists of about 100,000 distinct CDR3 sequences, about 70% of them appearing once. Scientists recovered RNA and DNA together from about 21-30 mg of unsorted bulk tissue. Study-wide findings and caveats: Tumor top-250-clone fractions significantly exceeded those of blood (p = 0.039).

In regard to this clonotype: Its antigen is unknown. The junction departs from the called germline gene at one end, perhaps through a read error.

Germline V gives CDR1 SGHDN, CDR2 FVKESK. This CDR3 comprises 15 residues. The source of this sequence is a man aged 35-49 years with primary liver carcinoma and hepatitis B virus infection. The chain recombines TRBV14 with TRBJ2-2, with a possible D match to TRBD2 (6 bases). The sample was tumor-adjacent normal liver tissue. The CDR3 nucleotides read TGTGTCAGCAGCCAAGACCCGGGAGACACCGGGGAGCTGTTTTTT. This encodes CVSSQDPGDTGELFF.